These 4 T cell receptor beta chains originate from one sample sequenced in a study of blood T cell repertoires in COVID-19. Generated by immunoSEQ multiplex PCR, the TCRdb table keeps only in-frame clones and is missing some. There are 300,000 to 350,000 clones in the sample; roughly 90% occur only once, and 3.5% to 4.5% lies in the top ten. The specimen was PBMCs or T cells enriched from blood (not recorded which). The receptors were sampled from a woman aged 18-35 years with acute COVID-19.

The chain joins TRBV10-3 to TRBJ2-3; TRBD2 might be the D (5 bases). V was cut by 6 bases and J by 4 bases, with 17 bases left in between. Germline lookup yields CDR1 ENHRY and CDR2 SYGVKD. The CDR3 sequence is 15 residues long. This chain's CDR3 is CAIRGVLARPDTQYF. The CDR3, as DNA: TGTGCCATCAGGGGAGTCCTGGCCCGGCCAGATACGCAGTATTTT.

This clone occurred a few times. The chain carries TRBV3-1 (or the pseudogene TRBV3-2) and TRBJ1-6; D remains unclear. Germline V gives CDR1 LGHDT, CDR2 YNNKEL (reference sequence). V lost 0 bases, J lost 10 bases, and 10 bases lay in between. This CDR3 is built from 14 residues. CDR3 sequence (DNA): TGTGCCAGCAGCCAAGAATCATCGAGATCACCCCTCCACTTT. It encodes CASSQESSRSPLHF.

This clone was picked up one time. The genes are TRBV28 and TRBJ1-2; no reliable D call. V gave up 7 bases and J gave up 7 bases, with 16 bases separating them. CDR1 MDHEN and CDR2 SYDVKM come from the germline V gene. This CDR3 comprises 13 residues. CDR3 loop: CASIRDTYGGYTF. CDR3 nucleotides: TGTGCCAGCATCCGGGATACCTACGGTGGCTACACCTTC.

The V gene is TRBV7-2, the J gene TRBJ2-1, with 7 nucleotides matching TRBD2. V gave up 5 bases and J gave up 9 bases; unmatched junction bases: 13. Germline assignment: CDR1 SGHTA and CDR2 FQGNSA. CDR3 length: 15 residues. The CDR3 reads CASSLLGLVFSEQFF. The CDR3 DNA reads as TGTGCCAGCAGCCTACTCGGACTAGTTTTTTCTGAGCAGTTCTTC.